The rows below give T cell receptor beta chains drawn from one sample of a study of graft-versus-host responses after intestinal transplantation. Sequenced by immunoSEQ multiplex PCR; TCRdb stores in-frame clones only, minus some. The table records around 13,000 clones, 93% of them present only once. The specimen comprised PBMCs, sampled approximately 960 days after intestinal transplantation. The receptor source for this set is a human patient who received an intestinal transplant, so some T cells may come from the graft donor. Each CDR3 is given with its conserved first and last residue. Fields, in order: V gene, CDR3 length, D gene, J gene, clone size, CDR3 DNA, CDR3 protein. A D gene is named only where the DNA matches it firmly. Size is stated for part of the rows, as once, few or many counts, or as a class when the clone is expanded.

v_gene: TRBV5-1; len: 12; d_gene: -; j_gene: TRBJ1-1; abundance: few; CDR3nt: TGCGCCAGCAGCTTGACTGCAACTGAAGCTTTCTTT; CDR3aa: CASSLTATEAFF
v_gene: TRBV5-1; len: 15; d_gene: -; j_gene: TRBJ2-2; abundance: -; CDR3nt: TGCGCCAGCAGCTTGGGAAGTGAGAACACCGGGGAGCTGTTTTTT; CDR3aa: CASSLGSENTGELFF
v_gene: TRBV6-6; len: 14; d_gene: TRBD1; j_gene: TRBJ2-1; abundance: -; CDR3nt: TGTGCCAGCGCCCGGACAGGGCGGAACAATGAGCAGTTCTTC; CDR3aa: CASARTGRNNEQFF
v_gene: TRBV19; len: 14; d_gene: TRBD2; j_gene: TRBJ2-5; abundance: -; CDR3nt: TGTGCCAGTAGTATAGCGGGGGGGTCAGAGACCCAGTACTTC; CDR3aa: CASSIAGGSETQYF
v_gene: TRBV27; len: 12; d_gene: -; j_gene: TRBJ2-2; abundance: -; CDR3nt: TGTGCCAGCAGCCCTGGGGACGGGGAGCTGTTTTTT; CDR3aa: CASSPGDGELFF
v_gene: TRBV7-9; len: 14; d_gene: -; j_gene: TRBJ1-6; abundance: -; CDR3nt: TGTGCCAGCAGCTTAGCGGGGAGTTATTCACCCCTCCACTTT; CDR3aa: CASSLAGSYSPLHF
v_gene: TRBV7-2; len: 11; d_gene: TRBD1; j_gene: TRBJ1-2; abundance: few; CDR3nt: TGTGCCTGTGACAGGGGGGTTGGCTACACCTTC; CDR3aa: CACDRGVGYTF
v_gene: TRBV9; len: 16; d_gene: -; j_gene: TRBJ1-3; abundance: once; CDR3nt: TGTGCCAGCAGCGGGGGAGGACAGCACTCTGGAAACACCATATATTTT; CDR3aa: CASSGGGQHSGNTIYF
v_gene: TRBV29-1; len: 12; d_gene: TRBD1; j_gene: TRBJ2-3; abundance: -; CDR3nt: TGCAGCGTGGTAGGACAGGGCGATACGCAGTATTTT; CDR3aa: CSVVGQGDTQYF
v_gene: TRBV11-2; len: 12; d_gene: -; j_gene: TRBJ2-5; abundance: -; CDR3nt: TGTGCCAGCAGCTTAGAAGGGGGGACCCAGTACTTC; CDR3aa: CASSLEGGTQYF
v_gene: TRBV4-1; len: 13; d_gene: -; j_gene: TRBJ1-2; abundance: -; CDR3nt: TGCGCCAGCAGCCAAGTCGGAGCCAGCGGCTACACCTTC; CDR3aa: CASSQVGASGYTF
v_gene: TRBV4-1; len: 16; d_gene: -; j_gene: TRBJ1-2; abundance: -; CDR3nt: TGCGCCAGCAGCCAAGGGTCCCAGGGAGGATTCTATGGCTACACCTTC; CDR3aa: CASSQGSQGGFYGYTF
v_gene: TRBV2; len: 13; d_gene: -; j_gene: TRBJ1-1; abundance: -; CDR3nt: TGTGCCAGCAGTGTGGGGAGTGTGGCTGAAGCTTTCTTT; CDR3aa: CASSVGSVAEAFF
v_gene: TRBV19; len: 14; d_gene: TRBD2; j_gene: TRBJ2-1; abundance: -; CDR3nt: TGTGCCAGTAGCCGACTAGCGGTCTACAATGAGCAGTTCTTC; CDR3aa: CASSRLAVYNEQFF
v_gene: TRBV5-1; len: 15; d_gene: -; j_gene: TRBJ1-2; abundance: -; CDR3nt: TGCGCCAGCAGCTTGGCGTCCACCCCTAACTATGGCTACACCTTC; CDR3aa: CASSLASTPNYGYTF
v_gene: TRBV19; len: 15; d_gene: TRBD2; j_gene: TRBJ2-1; abundance: -; CDR3nt: TGTGCCAGTAGTCTCAGCGGGGGGTCCTACAATGAGCAGTTCTTC; CDR3aa: CASSLSGGSYNEQFF
v_gene: TRBV10-3; len: 12; d_gene: -; j_gene: TRBJ2-5; abundance: -; CDR3nt: TGTGCCATCAGTGAGTCAACGTCCTCGCAGTACTTC; CDR3aa: CAISESTSSQYF
v_gene: TRBV11-2; len: 12; d_gene: -; j_gene: TRBJ1-2; abundance: -; CDR3nt: TGTGCCAGCAGCGAGGAAGGCTATGGCTACACCTTC; CDR3aa: CASSEEGYGYTF
v_gene: TRBV10-2; len: 18; d_gene: TRBD1; j_gene: TRBJ1-3; abundance: -; CDR3nt: TGCGCCAGCTCCCCCGACAGGGAGGGGGTCTTCTCTGGAAACACCATATATTTT; CDR3aa: CASSPDREGVFSGNTIYF
v_gene: TRBV19; len: 16; d_gene: TRBD2; j_gene: TRBJ2-5; abundance: -; CDR3nt: TGTGCCAGTACCCCACCGGGCGGGGGTGGGCAAGAGACCCAGTACTTC; CDR3aa: CASTPPGGGGQETQYF